This record covers a single T cell receptor beta chain. Antigen: not known. Purities over 98% were achieved in all sorted populations. Every bit of the isolated RNA underwent reverse transcription, so sequencing read expressed TCRB transcripts. The data were produced by immunoSEQ multiplex PCR, yet TCRdb's version contains in-frame clones alone and is incomplete. The sample consists of 140,000 to 150,000 clones, more than 9% of them appearing once. The CDR3 covers 15 residues. Trimming left V 0 bases short and J 13 bases short, with 16 bases between. Germline loops: CDR1 KGHSH, CDR2 LQKENI. This entry comes from a study of beta chain features in type 1 diabetes. Notes on the study in general: Within each of all four CD4+ subsets, Type 1 diabetes patients had TCRB CDR3s that were moderately but significantly shorter. It was not settled here whether HLA type affects TCRB rearrangement. VDJ junctions in type 1 diabetes patients carried more deletions and fewer insertions.

Source material: naive CD4+ T cells from blood. The chain links TRBV18 to TRBJ1-6; D gene uncertain. The source of this sequence is a man between 18 and 29 years old in good health. CDR3 amino acids: CASSPPSGNSLPLHF. The CDR3 DNA reads as TGTGCCAGCTCACCACCGTCAGGAAACTCTCTCCCCCTCCACTTT.